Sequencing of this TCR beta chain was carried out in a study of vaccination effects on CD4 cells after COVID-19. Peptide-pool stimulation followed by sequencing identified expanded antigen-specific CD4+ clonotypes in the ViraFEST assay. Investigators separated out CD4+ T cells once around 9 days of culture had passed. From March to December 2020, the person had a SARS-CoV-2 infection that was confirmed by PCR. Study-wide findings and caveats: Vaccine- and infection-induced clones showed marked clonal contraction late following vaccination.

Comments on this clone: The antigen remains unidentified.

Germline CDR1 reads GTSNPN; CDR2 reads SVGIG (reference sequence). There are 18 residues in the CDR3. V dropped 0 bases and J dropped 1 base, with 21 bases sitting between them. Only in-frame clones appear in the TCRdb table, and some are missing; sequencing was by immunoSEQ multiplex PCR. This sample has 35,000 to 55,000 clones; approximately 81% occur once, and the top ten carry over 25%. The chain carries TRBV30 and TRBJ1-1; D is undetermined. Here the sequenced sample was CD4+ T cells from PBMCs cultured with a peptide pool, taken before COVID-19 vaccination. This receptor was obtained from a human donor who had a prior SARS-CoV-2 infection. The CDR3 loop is CAWSVLFSYRLANTEAFF. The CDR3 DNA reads TGTGCCTGGAGTGTACTTTTCTCGTATCGTCTGGCGAACACTGAAGCTTTCTTT.